This T cell receptor (beta chain) derives from a study of T cell responses to AZD1222 COVID-19 vaccine. In regard to this clone: As yet, its antigen is unknown.

Study-level results: Just a handful of AZD1222 recipients tested seropositive at baseline. Distributed over spike, vaccine-associated CD4 TCRs predominated at 160-218 and 743-854.

Clones were read by immunoSEQ multiplex PCR, and TCRdb kept only the in-frame ones, dropping some. The sample has roughly 160,000 clones; 92% are singletons. Trimming stripped 3 bases from V and 3 bases from J, with 12 bases between. The CDR3 extends over 16 amino acids. Per germline, CDR1 SGHTA and CDR2 FQGTGA. The clonotype was recovered from an adult in good health. The source was peripheral blood, collected on day 0 of AZD1222 vaccination. The chain couples TRBV7-3 to TRBJ1-6; a possible D gene is TRBD1 (6 bases). CDR3 sequence (DNA): TGTGCCAGCAGCTTCGGGGGCCCGATCTATAATTCACCCCTCCACTTT. Translating gives CASSFGGPIYNSPLHF.